This entry lists 24 T cell receptor beta chains sequenced from one sample in a study of tumor-infiltrating lymphocytes in localized non-small cell lung cancer. Measured with immunoSEQ multiplex PCR; TCRdb has only the in-frame clones, and not every one. The sample shows fewer than 15,000 clones, roughly two thirds of them seen only once. The sequencing sample was made of lung tumor tissue. The source is a human donor with non-small cell lung cancer.

The V gene is TRBV2, the J gene TRBJ1-6; D gene uncertain. Per the germline V gene, CDR1 is SNHLY and CDR2 is FYNNEI. The CDR3 is 15 amino acids. V lost 8 bases, J lost 7 bases, and 18 bases lay in between. CDR3: CASGSPSAGNSPLHF. DNA for the CDR3: TGTGCCAGCGGCTCCCCCTCGGCGGGCAATTCACCCCTCCACTTT.

The CDR3: CASSSLKADGNSEAFF. The CDR3 DNA reads as TGTGCCAGCAGCTCCCTAAAGGCGGACGGGAATTCTGAAGCTTTCTTT. The chain joins TRBV5-4 to TRBJ1-1; D unresolved. This CDR3 is built from 16 residues. Germline V gene data show CDR1 as SGHNT and CDR2 as YYREEE (reference sequence). The ends were cut back, 3 bases at V and 6 bases at J, with 21 bases in the middle.

V gene TRBV14 combines with J gene TRBJ1-2; the D gene is possibly TRBD1 (6 bases). Germline CDR1 reads SGHDN; CDR2 reads FVKESK. V lost 6 bases and J lost 4, with 12 bases in between. The CDR3 runs 13 residues. The CDR3 sequence: CASRQQGSYGYTF. CDR3 bases: TGTGCCAGCAGACAACAGGGATCCTATGGCTACACCTTC.

The J gene is TRBJ1-1, the V gene TRBV29-1, with unresolved D. Deletions cut 3 bases from V and 0 bases from J, with 8 bases between. The CDR3 length is 13 residues. Germline V CDR1 and CDR2: SQVTM, ANQGSEA. CDR3 loop: CSVDPSMNTEAFF. CDR3 nucleotide sequence: TGCAGCGTTGATCCCAGCATGAACACTGAAGCTTTCTTT.

The chain employs TRBV19 and TRBJ1-4; D call uncertain. The V gene's germline CDR1 is LNHDA and CDR2 SQIVND (reference sequence). V dropped 3 bases and J dropped 5 bases, with 16 bases sitting between them. The CDR3 consists of 16 residues. In DNA, the CDR3 is TGTGCCAGTAGTATTTTATGGCGCGGGCCGAATGAAAAACTGTTTTTT. This translates into CASSILWRGPNEKLFF.

The chain links TRBV10-2 to TRBJ2-6; D is uncertain. This CDR3 is 15 amino acids long. Germline values: CDR1 WSHSY, CDR2 SAAADI. V was clipped by 1 base and J by 1 base, with 5 bases between them. DNA for the CDR3: TGCGCCAGCAGTGAGTTGGGATCTGGGGCCAACGTCCTGACTTTC. It yields the protein CASSELGSGANVLTF.

The rearrangement links TRBV10-3 to TRBJ2-3; 7 nucleotides match TRBD1. The CDR3 contains 15 residues. Germline lookup yields CDR1 ENHRY and CDR2 SYGVKD. Trimming cost V 10 bases and J 6 bases; bases outside gene matches: 16. The CDR3 here is CATLGFLGGADTQYF. The DNA for the CDR3 is TGTGCCACGCTTGGGTTCCTAGGGGGCGCGGATACGCAGTATTTT.

V is TRBV28 and J is TRBJ2-1; 8 nucleotides align to TRBD1. J gave up 6 bases and V 6 bases, and 10 bases lay outside the gene matches. CDR1 and CDR2 from the germline V gene are MDHEN and SYDVKM. This CDR3 contains 15 residues. For the CDR3, the DNA is TGTGCCAGCAGCCCACCGACAGGGGCCCCCAATGAGCAGTTCTTC. Amino acid sequence: CASSPPTGAPNEQFF.

This clone was seen a few times. The chain carries TRBV13 and TRBJ2-1; 10 nucleotides line up with TRBD2. The CDR3 has 18 amino acids. The germline V gene encodes CDR1 PRHDT and CDR2 FYEKMQ (reference sequence). V shed 1 base, J shed 7 bases, and the junction held 13 bases outside the gene matches. CDR3 region: CASSLVAFRASGRNEQFF. The CDR3, as DNA: TGTGCCAGCAGCTTAGTTGCATTTCGGGCTAGCGGGAGAAATGAGCAGTTCTTC. Supplemented by reference TRBV13 and TRBJ2-1, the full variable domain reads AAGVIQSPRHLIKEKRETATLKCYPIPRHDTVYWYQQGPGQDPQFLISFYEKMQSDKGSIPDRFSAQQFSDYHSELNMSSLELGDSALYFCASSLVAFRASGRNEQFFGPGTRLTVL.

This clone was picked up a small number of times. The chain joins TRBV7-9 to TRBJ1-6; D is unresolved. The V end lost 1 base, the J end lost 7 bases, and 5 bases lay between the germline ends. This CDR3 has 13 amino acids. CDR1 is SEHNR, CDR2 FQNEAQ, per germline (reference sequence). In DNA, the CDR3 is TGTGCCAGCAGCTTAGTAGGGAATTCACCCCTCCACTTT. Protein sequence: CASSLVGNSPLHF.

This CDR3 is CASSNGGGYRGYTF. The DNA of the CDR3 is TGTGCCAGCAGTAACGGCGGAGGGTACCGGGGCTACACCTTC. The V gene is TRBV27, the J gene TRBJ1-2; no definite D call. Per the germline V gene, CDR1 is MNHEY and CDR2 is SMNVEV (reference sequence). V lost 5 bases and J lost 8, with 18 bases in between. This CDR3 is 14 amino acids long.

The CDR3 coding sequence is TGTGCCACAAAACCGGGACAGGGGGCGCGTAGCAATCAGCCCCAGCATTTT. Its translation is CATKPGQGARSNQPQHF. V and J are TRBV15 and TRBJ1-5, with 12 bases matching TRBD1. Germline V lookup: CDR1 LNHNV, CDR2 YYDKDF (reference sequence). This CDR3 contains 17 residues. V trimming: 9 bases; J trimming: 0 bases; junction bases outside the gene matches: 9. The variable domain in full, completed from reference TRBV15 and TRBJ1-5, reads DAMVIQNPRYQVTQFGKPVTLSCSQTLNHNVMYWYQQKSSQAPKLLFHYYDKDFNNEADTPDNFQSRRPNTSFCFLDIRSPGLGDTAMYLCATKPGQGARSNQPQHFGDGTRLSIL.

This clone occurred a few times. The CDR3 nucleotides read TGCGCCAGCAGCTCGGGACAGGGGAAGGGTTCACCCCTCCACTTT. Translated, it gives CASSSGQGKGSPLHF. The chain has TRBV5-1 and TRBJ1-6, with 10 bases that match TRBD1. The J segment lost 9 bases and the V segment lost 3 bases, leaving 6 bases of the junction unmatched. The CDR3 consists of 15 residues. Germline V gene data show CDR1 as SGHRS and CDR2 as YFSETQ.

V gene TRBV7-8 combines with J gene TRBJ2-5; TRBD1 might be the D (6 bases). The CDR3 is made up of 14 amino acids. The germline V gene encodes CDR1 SGHVS and CDR2 FQNEAQ. Trimming left V 3 bases short and J 2 bases short, with 10 bases between. CDR3 nucleotide sequence: TGTGCCAGCAGCTTTGGACAGCGGCAAGAGACCCAGTACTTC. It specifies CASSFGQRQETQYF.

This clone was detected once. The chain has TRBV6-5 and TRBJ2-2; D call uncertain. The V gene's germline CDR1 is MNHEY and CDR2 SVGAGI. The CDR3 covers 11 residues. Trimming took off 6 bases at V and 6 bases at J, with 5 bases between the two ends. Here the CDR3 reads CASRSAGELFF. CDR3 nucleotide sequence: TGTGCCAGCAGGAGCGCCGGGGAGCTGTTTTTT.

The chain carries TRBV6-1 and TRBJ1-2; 9 positions agree with TRBD1. Germline assignment: CDR1 MNHNS and CDR2 SASEGT. The length of the CDR3 is 13 residues. V was pared by 5 bases and J by 7 bases, with 5 bases of the junction left unmatched. The CDR3 DNA is TGTGCCAGCAGTTCCGGGACAGGGAGTGGCTACACCTTC. Translating it yields CASSSGTGSGYTF.

The CDR3, as DNA: TGTGCCAGCAGCCTCTTGAACACTGAAGCTTTCTTT. It yields the protein CASSLLNTEAFF. The gene calls are TRBV11-2 and TRBJ1-1; D is ambiguous. CDR1 and CDR2 (germline): SGHAT, FQNNGV. The CDR3 has 12 residues. Trimming stripped 5 bases from V and 0 bases from J, with 4 bases between.

This sequence joins TRBV16 and TRBJ1-6; D perhaps matches TRBD1 (6 bases). The germline V gene has CDR1 KGHSY and CDR2 FQNENV. Trimming removed 0 bases at V and 6 bases at J, with 9 bases between. The CDR3 totals 15 residues. In nucleotides, the CDR3 is TGTGCCAGCAGCCAATCACGGGACACTAATTCACCCCTCCACTTT. It is translated as CASSQSRDTNSPLHF.

V gene TRBV28 combines with J gene TRBJ2-7; 7 bases map to TRBD1. Germline loops: CDR1 MDHEN, CDR2 SYDVKM. CDR3 size: 15 residues. Trimming took 6 bases from V and 0 from J; bases not matched to a gene: 8. CDR3 in DNA: TGTGCCAGCAGCCCGGGACAGCTATTCTCCTACGAGCAGTACTTC. This translates into CASSPGQLFSYEQYF.

This clone was detected a few times. This sequence joins TRBV6-5 and TRBJ1-1; D uncertain. CDR1 and CDR2 (germline): MNHEY, SVGAGI. Trimming took off 2 bases at V and 7 bases at J, with 11 bases between the two ends. The CDR3 is 13 amino acids. The CDR3 loop reads CASSYPPWGEAFF. The CDR3 DNA reads TGTGCCAGCAGTTACCCCCCGTGGGGTGAAGCTTTCTTT.

This chain uses TRBV18 with TRBJ2-2; 9 bases line up with TRBD2. Germline CDR1 reads KGHSH; CDR2 reads LQKENI. V dropped 5 bases and J dropped 1; count of bases not matched to a gene: 5. The CDR3 totals 16 residues. This CDR3 reads CASSLVREGNTGELFF. DNA of the CDR3: TGTGCCAGCTCATTGGTGCGGGAGGGGAACACCGGGGAGCTGTTTTTT.

This sequence joins TRBV11-3 and TRBJ2-7; D could derive from TRBD1 or TRBD2 (5 bases each). This CDR3 has 13 residues. Germline CDR1 SGHNT, CDR2 YENEEA. The ends were cut back, 3 bases at V and 4 bases at J, with 10 bases in the middle. The CDR3 region has the DNA TGTGCCAGCAGCTTGGGACGGGGATACGAGCAGTACTTC. Translating gives CASSLGRGYEQYF.

This chain uses TRBV9 with TRBJ1-1, with TRBD1 as a possible D gene (5 bases). Trimming removed 0 bases from V and 1 base from J, with 13 bases in between. CDR3 length: 16 residues. CDR1 is SGDLS, CDR2 YYNGEE, per germline. CDR3 in DNA: TGTGCCAGCAGCGTAGGAGGCGGGGCTGGGAACACTGAAGCTTTCTTT. Translating gives CASSVGGGAGNTEAFF.

This clone is medium-sized by share. This chain links TRBV19 with TRBJ2-3; D is unclear. The CDR3 length is 12 residues. V gave up 3 bases and J gave up 6 bases, with 7 bases separating them. The germline V gene has CDR1 LNHDA and CDR2 SQIVND (reference sequence). The CDR3 DNA follows: TGTGCCAGTAGTATCGGGTGGGATACGCAGTATTTT. This codes for CASSIGWDTQYF.